This is a list of T cell receptor beta chains from one sample in a study of cytomegalovirus exposure and HLA in healthy donors. The protocol was immunoSEQ multiplex PCR, while the TCRdb copy is restricted to in-frame clones and leaves out a portion. The sample gives fewer than 200,000 clones, around 84% of which show up once; approximately 16% is in the top ten. Specimen: PBMCs. Receptors were obtained from a man aged 18-30 years in good health and CMV-seropositive. Both conserved end residues are trimmed from each CDR3. The size of a clone is reported for some rows only, either as once, few or many, or as a class for expanded clones.

J gene | clone size | V gene | CDR3 protein
TRBJ1-2 | . | TRBV11-2 | ASSPTAIYGYT
TRBJ1-1 | . | TRBV6-1 | ASNDREHTEAF
TRBJ2-7 | . | TRBV27 | ASSRTSGSREQY
TRBJ2-5 | . | TRBV7-2 | ASSPGLAEETQY
TRBJ1-1 | . | TRBV9 | ASSVELDTEAF
TRBJ2-7 | . | TRBV6-1 | ASSEALSGESYEQY
TRBJ1-2 | . | TRBV27 | ASSVRTGDRGYT
TRBJ2-1 | . | TRBV9 | ASSPGGTANEQF
TRBJ2-4 | . | TRBV5-1 | ASSGGTGIDVAKNIQY
TRBJ2-2 | . | TRBV6-5 | ASSPPETGELF
TRBJ2-5 | once | TRBV19 | ATRGGDETQY
TRBJ2-7 | . | TRBV6-5 | ASSYGPGGTYEQY
TRBJ1-2 | . | TRBV10-2 | ASSETGTPRT
TRBJ2-1 | . | TRBV11-2 | ASSLGRGSFFSYNEQF
TRBJ2-6 | . | TRBV7-2 | ASSLQYSGANVLT
TRBJ2-6 | . | TRBV28 | ASLGGPGANVLT
TRBJ2-3 | . | TRBV13 | ASTEESTDTQY
TRBJ1-2 | . | TRBV5-6 | ASSYIAGYT
TRBJ2-1 | . | TRBV19 | ASSIQYFSYNEQF
TRBJ1-1 | once | TRBV28 | ASSLGGRREAF
TRBJ2-5 | few | TRBV7-8 | ASSSGSPLRGETQY
TRBJ2-3 | . | TRBV4-1 | ASSQDGLAGDTQY
TRBJ2-7 | . | TRBV6-5 | ASSYSTQGEQY
TRBJ2-7 | . | TRBV28 | ASSRLPGPQGYEQY
TRBJ2-7 | few | TRBV20-1 | SARTGYEQY
TRBJ2-7 | . | TRBV28 | ASRRGLGSHEQY
TRBJ1-4 | . | TRBV28 | ASSLNSRGKLF
TRBJ2-1 | . | TRBV27 | ASSLSLAGGTF
TRBJ2-5 | . | TRBV10-3 | AISERGTGQETQY
TRBJ2-3 | . | TRBV14 | ASSQVQLADTQY
TRBJ1-6 | . | TRBV30 | AWSRDRVNSPLH
TRBJ1-1 | . | TRBV4-1 | ASSPLGGDVKGGF
TRBJ2-5 | . | TRBV7-9 | ASSSYRGEETQY
TRBJ1-2 | . | TRBV19 | ASSIRGQGAFRYT
TRBJ2-2 | . | TRBV5-1 | ASSLGQGSAGELF
TRBJ2-7 | . | TRBV4-1 | ASSQGGLAGLYEQY
TRBJ2-1 | . | TRBV7-9 | AISEGLAGAPREQF
TRBJ2-3 | . | TRBV6-6 | ASSYSSGSTDTQY
TRBJ2-7 | . | TRBV13 | ASSQRRAREQY
TRBJ2-3 | . | TRBV30 | AWSQGVTDTQY
TRBJ1-1 | . | TRBV10-3 | AISESGGTEAF
TRBJ2-7 | once | TRBV5-1 | ASSSYSGGDTEQY
TRBJ2-7 | . | TRBV27 | ASSFGDRNYEQY
TRBJ1-5 | . | TRBV28 | ASNYRDRKAVSNQPQH
TRBJ2-7 | few | TRBV28 | ASSFSGTGLEQY
TRBJ2-3 | . | TRBV6-5 | ASSYSRQVADTQY
TRBJ2-2 | . | TRBV27 | ASSPSSGRRYTGELF
TRBJ1-2 | once | TRBV4-1 | ASSPPGQKNGYT
TRBJ2-7 | . | TRBV28 | ASSSRTNEQY
TRBJ1-1 | few | TRBV7-6 | ASSAREEAEAF
TRBJ1-1 | . | TRBV29-1 | SVEGTGDGKPEAF